Each of the 32 T cell receptor beta chains below was sequenced from the same sample in a study of blood T cell repertoires in COVID-19. Data came from immunoSEQ multiplex PCR; TCRdb stores just in-frame clones and leaves some out. This table holds about 140,000 clones, 76% found once. The sample comprised peripheral blood. These receptors came from a woman aged 80 or over with active or convalescent COVID-19.

The CDR3 coding sequence is TGTGCCAGCAAAAAAATCCCTAGCACAGATACGCAGTATTTT. Translation gives CASKKIPSTDTQYF. V and J are TRBV6-5 and TRBJ2-3; D is uncertain. Trimming removed 7 bases from V and 0 bases from J, with 11 bases in between. Germline-derived CDR1 and CDR2 are MNHEY and SVGAGI. This CDR3 is built from 14 residues.

V usage is TRBV19 and J usage is TRBJ1-2; 7 bases are shared with TRBD1. Germline CDR1 and CDR2: LNHDA and SQIVND (reference sequence). V lost 2 bases and J lost 5; bases outside the gene matches: 8. The CDR3 consists of 15 residues. CDR3 residues: CASSISQGEPYGYTF. In DNA form, the CDR3 reads TGTGCCAGTAGTATATCTCAGGGGGAACCATATGGCTACACCTTC. The full variable domain, in which reference TRBV19 and TRBJ1-2 provide the parts outside the CDR3, is DGGITQSPKYLFRKEGQNVTLSCEQNLNHDAMYWYRQDPGQGLRLIYYSQIVNDFQKGDIAEGYSVSREKKESFPLTVTSAQKNPTAFYLCASSISQGEPYGYTFGSGTRLTVV.

This sequence joins TRBV28 and TRBJ1-5; no firm D call. The CDR3 consists of 14 residues. CDR1 MDHEN and CDR2 SYDVKM come from the germline V gene. With 7 bases removed from V and 8 bases from J, the gap between germline ends came to 18 bases. The CDR3 spells CASNISGRLKPQHF. DNA of the CDR3: TGTGCCAGCAACATAAGCGGCAGGTTGAAGCCCCAGCATTTT. Complete variable domain (other parts from reference TRBV28 and TRBJ1-5): DVKVTQSSRYLVKRTGEKVFLECVQDMDHENMFWYRQDPGLGLRLIYFSYDVKMKEKGDIPEGYSVSREKKERFSLILESASTNQTSMYLCASNISGRLKPQHFGDGTRLSIL.

The chain combines TRBV5-1 with TRBJ1-4, with TRBD1 matching over 8 bases. The V gene end was trimmed by 2 bases and the J gene end by 10 bases; junction bases not matched to a gene: 13. The CDR3 runs to 16 residues. CDR1 and CDR2 from the germline V gene are SGHRS and YFSETQ. CDR3 amino acids: CASSLVVGTGEGKLFF. In DNA, the CDR3 is TGCGCCAGCAGCTTAGTCGTCGGGACAGGAGAGGGAAAACTGTTTTTT.

The chain is built from TRBV14 and TRBJ1-3, with D unclear. Germline assignment: CDR1 SGHDN and CDR2 FVKESK. This CDR3 is built from 12 residues. Trimming cost V 1 base and J 5 bases, with 3 bases left between them. The CDR3, as DNA: TGTGCCAGCAGCCAAGCCAGAAACACCATATATTTT. Its protein is CASSQARNTIYF.

CDR3 DNA sequence: TGTGCCAGCAGACTGGACAGCGCTAACTATGGCTACACCTTC. This translates into CASRLDSANYGYTF. V gene TRBV2 combines with J gene TRBJ1-2; D possibly corresponds to TRBD1 (6 bases). Trimming cost V 6 bases and J 0 bases, with 11 bases left between them. The CDR3 spans 14 residues. In germline, CDR1 is SNHLY, CDR2 FYNNEI.

This clone was seen a few times. The chain couples TRBV7-2 to TRBJ2-7; D ambiguous. There are 15 residues in the CDR3. Germline CDR1 reads SGHTA; CDR2 reads FQGNSA. V was pared by 5 bases and J by 2 bases, with 16 bases between. The CDR3, as DNA: TGTGCCAGCAGCCCAGCCTCAACAGAGCCCTACGAGCAGTACTTC. Translating it yields CASSPASTEPYEQYF.

This CDR3 reads CASRGVDGNQPQHF. The CDR3 DNA follows: TGTGCCAGCAGAGGGGTCGACGGGAATCAGCCCCAGCATTTT. V is TRBV6-5 and J is TRBJ1-5; weak D call: TRBD1 (5 bases). The length of the CDR3 is 14 residues. Germline assignment: CDR1 MNHEY and CDR2 SVGAGI. The ends were cut back, 6 bases at V and 4 bases at J, with 13 bases in the middle.

The chain employs TRBV15 and TRBJ1-6; tentatively, D is TRBD1 (5 bases). The CDR3 is 14 amino acids. Per germline, CDR1 LNHNV and CDR2 YYDKDF (reference sequence). Trimming cost V 10 bases and J 7 bases, with 17 bases left between them. The CDR3: CAIARDFKNSPLHF. The CDR3 nucleotides read TGTGCCATCGCCCGGGACTTTAAGAATTCACCCCTCCACTTT. Full variable domain (rest looked up from reference TRBV15 and TRBJ1-6): DAMVIQNPRYQVTQFGKPVTLSCSQTLNHNVMYWYQQKSSQAPKLLFHYYDKDFNNEADTPDNFQSRRPNTSFCFLDIRSPGLGDTAMYLCAIARDFKNSPLHFGNGTRLTVT.

The chain uses TRBV5-4 and TRBJ2-7; D remains unclear. CDR3 length: 13 amino acids. Germline CDR1 reads SGHNT; CDR2 reads YYREEE (reference sequence). V was trimmed by 3 bases and J by 1 base, leaving 8 bases between them. CDR3 residues: CASSYSGSYEQYF. In DNA, the CDR3 is TGTGCCAGCAGCTATTCCGGGTCCTACGAGCAGTACTTC.

A single count supports this clone. The rearrangement uses TRBV15 and TRBJ1-2; the match to TRBD1 covers 7 bases. Germline CDR1 LNHNV, CDR2 YYDKDF (reference sequence). Germline trimming cut 0 bases from V and 8 bases from J; bases unmatched to any gene: 9. The CDR3 is 15 residues long. The CDR3 DNA sequence: TGTGCCACCAGCAGAGACTCACAGGGGACGGGAGGCTACACCTTC. Translating it yields CATSRDSQGTGGYTF.

This clone appeared once. This chain links TRBV29-1 with TRBJ1-1; perhaps TRBD1 as D (5 bases). The CDR3 runs to 13 residues. CDR1 and CDR2 (germline): SQVTM, ANQGSEA. V dropped 2 bases and J dropped 5 bases, with 12 bases sitting between them. The CDR3 loop is CSVERGAGTEAFF. The CDR3 coding sequence is TGCAGCGTTGAACGCGGGGCGGGTACTGAAGCTTTCTTT. Full variable domain (outside the CDR3, taken from reference TRBV29-1 and TRBJ1-1): SAVISQKPSRDICQRGTSLTIQCQVDSQVTMMFWYRQQPGQSLTLIATANQGSEATYESGFVIDKFPISRPNLTFSTLTVSNMSPEDSSIYLCSVERGAGTEAFFGQGTRLTVV.

The CDR3, as DNA: TGTGCCTACACACAGGGATCCCGGGAGACCCAGTACTTC. This sequence encodes CAYTQGSRETQYF. The chain recombines TRBV30 with TRBJ2-5; a weak D match, TRBD1 (6 bases). There are 13 residues in the CDR3. The germline V gene encodes CDR1 GTSNPN and CDR2 SVGIG (reference sequence). With 7 bases removed from V and 5 bases from J, the gap between germline ends came to 17 bases.

The chain recombines TRBV5-1 with TRBJ1-2; D may be TRBD1 (5 bases). Germline loops: CDR1 SGHRS, CDR2 YFSETQ. This CDR3 has 13 amino acids. V lost 4 bases and J 4 bases, leaving 11 bases between the germline ends. CDR3 protein: CASSPRDSYGYTF. Here the CDR3 DNA reads TGCGCCAGCAGCCCCAGGGATAGCTATGGCTACACCTTC.

This rearrangement joins TRBV30 to TRBJ1-2; TRBD1 aligns across 11 bases. The J segment lost 4 bases and the V segment lost 7 bases, leaving 5 bases of the junction unmatched. Germline CDR1 and CDR2: GTSNPN and SVGIG (reference sequence). The CDR3 loop spans 13 amino acids. CDR3 region: CASRTGGGYGYTF. The CDR3 nucleotides read TGTGCCTCCCGGACAGGGGGCGGCTATGGCTACACCTTC.

The chain uses TRBV6-5 and TRBJ2-7; TRBD1 agrees at 9 bases. This CDR3 comprises 13 residues. Germline V gene sequence: CDR1 MNHEY, CDR2 SVGAGI. Trimming at V came to 6 bases and at J to 6 bases, leaving 6 bases not matched to a gene. CDR3 sequence reads: CASRGQGLGEQYF. Written as DNA, the CDR3 is TGTGCCAGCAGGGGACAGGGTCTTGGCGAGCAGTACTTC.

V is TRBV5-5 and J is TRBJ1-4; possible D gene TRBD1, 5 bases. This CDR3 region has 16 residues. V lost 3 bases, J lost 1 base, and 13 bases lay in between. Germline V gene data show CDR1 as SGHKS and CDR2 as YYEKEE (reference sequence). The CDR3, as DNA: TGTGCCAGCAGCTCGAGAGAACAGGTAACTAATGAAAAACTGTTTTTT. Translating it yields CASSSREQVTNEKLFF.

This clone was observed at least ten times. V and J are TRBV19 and TRBJ1-5; 9 bases map to TRBD1. The junction had 5 bases not matched to a gene; V was cut back by 5 bases and J by 3 bases. The V gene's germline CDR1 is LNHDA and CDR2 SQIVND (reference sequence). The CDR3 runs 15 residues. The DNA for the CDR3 is TGTGCCAGTAGTCCCACAGGGGGCTTCAATCAGCCCCAGCATTTT. This translates into CASSPTGGFNQPQHF.

The CDR3 DNA follows: TGTGCCAGCAGGAGAAGGACAGGGGCCTACGAGCAGTACTTC. Encoded protein: CASRRRTGAYEQYF. V and J are TRBV5-6 and TRBJ2-7; 9 nucleotides align to TRBD1. The CDR3 loop spans 14 amino acids. Germline CDR1 reads SGHDT; CDR2 reads YYEEEE. With V trimmed by 5 bases and J by 2 bases, 5 bases remained unmatched.

This sequence joins TRBV9 and TRBJ2-6; maybe TRBD2 (5 bases). With 0 bases removed from V and 1 base from J, the gap between germline ends came to 17 bases. Germline CDR1 reads SGDLS; CDR2 reads YYNGEE. This CDR3 has 19 amino acids. In nucleotides, the CDR3 is TGTGCCAGCAGCGTAGAAACATTCGGGATCCAGTCTGGGGCCAACGTCCTGACTTTC. Translation gives CASSVETFGIQSGANVLTF.

V is TRBV29-1 and J is TRBJ2-7; tentatively, D is TRBD1 (7 bases). From germline, CDR1 is SQVTM and CDR2 ANQGSEA. V was pared by 7 bases and J by 5 bases, with 21 bases between. The CDR3 has 14 amino acids. The DNA of the CDR3 is TGCAGCGCCCGCCCGGCAGGGGGGAACCACGAGCAGTACTTC. This gives the protein CSARPAGGNHEQYF.

This chain joins TRBV21-1 and TRBJ1-3; the table's D call TRBD1 went unverified against the DNA. TRBV21-1 is a documented pseudogene. This CDR3 spans 15 amino acids. The CDR3 is CASPGQGISGNTIYF. For the CDR3, the DNA is TGTGCCAGCCCGGGACAGGGAATTTCTGGAAACACCATATATTTT.

The chain couples TRBV11-2 to TRBJ1-4, with TRBD1 matching over 7 bases. CDR3 length: 13 amino acids. CDR1 and CDR2 (germline): SGHAT, FQNNGV. Trimming removed 1 base from V and 11 bases from J; junction bases left unmatched: 4. The DNA of the CDR3 is TGTGCCAGCAGCTTAGGAGGGGGCGTGAAACTGTTTTTT. Translated: CASSLGGGVKLFF.

This clone has a count of ten or more. The V and J genes are TRBV7-3 and TRBJ2-2; D is possibly TRBD1 (6 bases). The CDR3 extends over 14 amino acids. The germline V and J ends were trimmed by 5 bases and 6 bases, with 13 bases remaining between them. Germline CDR1 SGHTA, CDR2 FQGTGA. CDR3 sequence (DNA): TGTGCCAGCAGCGTACAGGGAACTCCCGGGGAGCTGTTTTTT. The encoded protein is CASSVQGTPGELFF.

This chain connects TRBV7-2 to TRBJ1-5, with D possibly matching TRBD1 (5 bases). CDR1 and CDR2 (germline): SGHTA, FQGNSA. V lost 1 base, J lost 4 bases, and 8 bases lay in between. CDR3 size: 14 residues. The CDR3 is CASSLDRRNQPQHF. The CDR3, as DNA: TGTGCCAGCAGCTTAGACAGGCGTAATCAGCCCCAGCATTTT.

The chain links TRBV30 to TRBJ2-3, with 7 bases aligning to TRBD1. Trimming at V came to 5 bases and at J to 5 bases, leaving 10 bases not matched to a gene. The CDR3 runs to 14 residues. Germline lookup yields CDR1 GTSNPN and CDR2 SVGIG (reference sequence). In DNA form, the CDR3 reads TGTGCCTGGTCACCGGGACAGACGTTAGATACGCAGTATTTT. Protein: CAWSPGQTLDTQYF. Based on the CDR3 plus reference TRBV30 and TRBJ2-3, the full variable domain is SQTIHQWPATLVQPVGSPLSLECTVEGTSNPNLYWYRQAAGRGLQLLFYSVGIGQISSEVPQNLSASRPQDRQFILSSKKLLLSDSGFYLCAWSPGQTLDTQYFGPGTRLTVL.

The rearrangement uses TRBV4-2 and TRBJ1-5; 9 bases agree with TRBD1. Germline CDR1 LGHNA, CDR2 YNFKEQ. This CDR3 region has 15 residues. J gave up 4 bases and V 1 base, and 2 bases lay outside the gene matches. CDR3 amino acids: CASSQGTGENQPQHF. DNA for the CDR3: TGTGCCAGCAGCCAAGGGACAGGGGAAAATCAGCCCCAGCATTTT.

The chain is built from TRBV14 and TRBJ2-7, with D maybe TRBD1 (6 bases). V lost 0 bases and J 6 bases, leaving 18 bases between the germline ends. This CDR3 region has 16 residues. Germline V gives CDR1 SGHDN, CDR2 FVKESK. CDR3 nucleotides: TGTGCCAGCAGCCAAGATAGGACAGCCCTTGATGGCGAGCAGTACTTC. Translating it yields CASSQDRTALDGEQYF.

The chain links TRBV5-1 to TRBJ1-6; D may be TRBD1 (6 bases). V was cut by 4 bases and J by 7 bases, with 15 bases left in between. Germline lookup yields CDR1 SGHRS and CDR2 YFSETQ. CDR3 length: 15 amino acids. The DNA of the CDR3 is TGCGCCAGCAGCCCTTTGACAGGAGCAAATTCACCCCTCCACTTT. This gives the protein CASSPLTGANSPLHF.

The genes are TRBV18 and TRBJ1-6, with a tentative D call TRBD1 (5 bases). The V gene lost 6 bases and the J gene lost 8 bases, with 11 bases spanning the gap. CDR1 KGHSH and CDR2 LQKENI come from the germline V gene. The length of the CDR3 is 13 residues. DNA of the CDR3: TGTGCCAGCTCGTCAGGGCACGATTCACCCCTCCACTTT. Translating it yields CASSSGHDSPLHF.

The chain joins TRBV7-9 to TRBJ2-7; D may be TRBD2 (5 bases). The CDR3 spans 14 residues. Trimming left V 5 bases short and J 5 bases short, with 16 bases between. Per germline, CDR1 SEHNR and CDR2 FQNEAQ (reference sequence). CDR3 region: CASSPLGAGNEQYF. For the CDR3, the DNA is TGTGCCAGCAGCCCGTTGGGAGCCGGGAACGAGCAGTACTTC.

The V gene is TRBV28, the J gene TRBJ1-3; D perhaps matches TRBD1 (5 bases). Germline-derived CDR1 and CDR2 are MDHEN and SYDVKM. The CDR3 has 16 amino acids. V was trimmed by 8 bases and J by 0 bases, leaving 17 bases between them. CDR3 in DNA: TGTGCCAGCGCCACCCTGGGGCCGAGCTCTGGAAACACCATATATTTT. Encoded protein: CASATLGPSSGNTIYF.